This is a list of T cell receptor beta chains from one sample in a study of T cell clonotyping in hematopoietic cell transplantation. Using immunoSEQ multiplex PCR, the repertoire was profiled, and TCRdb retains in-frame clones only, with some absent. Of about 4,200 clones listed, over 75% are singletons. Sample: peripheral blood mononuclear cells, taken 100 days after allogeneic stem cell transplant. Every receptor here comes from a male patient between 50 and 60 years old who had an allogeneic stem cell transplant from an unrelated donor, so the T cells may come from the graft donor. Some clones in this sample may be carry-over from other donors' samples. The conserved cysteine and the conserved F or W are not part of the CDR3 here.

V gene	J gene	CDR3 protein
TRBV19	TRBJ1-5	ASDTGQGSRQPQH
TRBV7-9	TRBJ2-1	ASSLAGGIVHEQF
TRBV7-2	TRBJ1-6	ASSLPEGPLH
TRBV13	TRBJ2-2	ASRPRVTGELF
TRBV19	TRBJ1-3	ASNSLDTIY
TRBV28	TRBJ2-7	ASSSLAGGQTYEQY
TRBV19	TRBJ1-2	ASSIPGRRGNGYT
TRBV5-1	TRBJ2-1	ASSPRGGSSYNEQF
TRBV19	TRBJ1-5	ASSQGFGQPQH
TRBV7-2	TRBJ1-5	ASSITGTGGRQPQH